The rows below give T cell receptor beta chains drawn from one sample of a study of sequential checkpoint blockade in melanoma. Sequencing used immunoSEQ multiplex PCR; TCRdb keeps in-frame clones, though not all of them. Of about 21,000 clones in the sample, roughly 30% were seen once. This material consisted of tumor tissue (inferred from file names), taken from a patient given nivolumab and ipilimumab in sequence. Receptors originate from a human donor with melanoma. Each CDR3 is given with its conserved first and last residue. D genes are given only for firm matches. For some rows the clone size is stated as once, few or many, or as a class when expanded; others skip it.

clone_size	v_call	d_call	j_call	cdr3_nt	cdr3_aa
many	TRBV6-8	TRBD2	TRBJ2-7	TGTGCCAGCAGTTCCCGGACTAGCGGGGTGACCTACGAGCAGTACTTC	CASSSRTSGVTYEQYF
NA	TRBV19	NA	TRBJ1-4	TGTGCCAGTTCTAGGATGGGGGAACTGTTTTTT	CASSRMGELFF
NA	TRBV7-6	TRBD1	TRBJ1-1	TGTGCCAGCAGCTTGGCGACAGGGGGCCGGAACACTGAAGCTTTCTTT	CASSLATGGRNTEAFF
NA	TRBV4-1	NA	TRBJ2-1	TGCGCCAGCAGCGCTGTGACGGGAGCCTACAATGAGCAGTTCTTC	CASSAVTGAYNEQFF
few	TRBV6-8	NA	TRBJ2-2	TGTGCCATCGCCGGAGGCACCGGGGAGCTGTTTTTT	CAIAGGTGELFF
once	TRBV19	TRBD2	TRBJ2-1	TGTGCCAGTAGTATTCTAGCGGGAGGGCTGAACAATGAGCAGTTCTTC	CASSILAGGLNNEQFF
NA	TRBV6-8	NA	TRBJ2-2	TGTGCCAGCAGCCCGACAGGAATGAACACCGGGGAGCTGTTTTTT	CASSPTGMNTGELFF
NA	TRBV11-3	TRBD2	TRBJ2-5	TGTGCCAGCAGCTACGGACTAGCACAGTACCAAGAGACCCAGTACTTC	CASSYGLAQYQETQYF
NA	TRBV14	TRBD1	TRBJ2-5	TGTGCCAGCAGCCAGGGACAGGGTTCCGGAGAGACCCAGTACTTC	CASSQGQGSGETQYF
NA	TRBV11-3	NA	TRBJ2-2	TGTGCCAGCAGCCTACTAGGGGGGGCCGGGGAGCTGTTTTTT	CASSLLGGAGELFF
NA	TRBV5-1	NA	TRBJ2-5	TGCGCCAGCAGCTTGGAAGGGCCCGAAGAGACCCAGTACTTC	CASSLEGPEETQYF
NA	TRBV6-8	TRBD1	TRBJ2-7	TGTGCCAGCAGGCAGGGGACAGGGTACTACGAGCAGTACTTC	CASRQGTGYYEQYF
NA	TRBV5-1	NA	TRBJ2-7	TGCGCCAGCAGCCCTGGGCCTTCGGGTGGCGAGCAGTACTTC	CASSPGPSGGEQYF
NA	TRBV9	NA	TRBJ2-1	TGTGCCAGCAGCGCTAGTGGGGGGCATGAGCAGTTCTTC	CASSASGGHEQFF
few	TRBV6-8	NA	TRBJ1-5	TGTGCCAGCAGTTCCTATTTGGGGCAGCCCCAGCATTTT	CASSSYLGQPQHF
few	TRBV6-8	TRBD1	TRBJ1-1	TGTGCCAGCATACAGGGGGCAGGGAACACTGAAGCTTTCTTT	CASIQGAGNTEAFF
NA	TRBV11-3	TRBD1	TRBJ2-3	TGTGCCAGCAGCTTGGAACAGGGGGTTGGGGATACGCAGTATTTT	CASSLEQGVGDTQYF
medium-sized	TRBV5-1	NA	TRBJ2-7	TGCGCCAGCAGCTCCGGGGCAGGGTCCCAATACTACGAGCAGTACTTC	CASSSGAGSQYYEQYF
few	TRBV11-3	NA	TRBJ1-3	TGTGCCAGCAGCATGCACGGGACCTTGAAGCCCAAATCTGGAAACACCATATATTTT	CASSMHGTLKPKSGNTIYF
NA	TRBV19	NA	TRBJ2-7	TGTGCCAGTAGTCCAATAAGAGGGGGAGAGCAGTACTTC	CASSPIRGGEQYF
once	TRBV19	NA	TRBJ2-7	TGTGCCAGTAGACCGGACTCCTCTCCAACCTACGAGCAGTACTTC	CASRPDSSPTYEQYF
few	TRBV28	TRBD2	TRBJ2-7	TGTGCCAGCAGTTTAGGGGCGGGGGTTACCCCGTACTTC	CASSLGAGVTPYF
few	TRBV6-8	TRBD1	TRBJ2-5	TGTGCCAGCAGTAACTACGAGGACAGGGCAAAGACCCAGTACTTC	CASSNYEDRAKTQYF
NA	TRBV19	NA	TRBJ2-5	TGTGCCAGTAGTCGCCAGGCTGAAGGAGAGACCCAGTACTTC	CASSRQAEGETQYF
NA	TRBV6-7	TRBD1	TRBJ1-2	TGTGCCAGCAGCCGAAGGGACAGGGGATACCCTTCTAACTATGGCTACACCTTC	CASSRRDRGYPSNYGYTF
NA	TRBV6-8	NA	TRBJ2-6	TGTGCCAGCAGTTACAAGGGTTCTGGGGCCAACGTCCTGACTTTC	CASSYKGSGANVLTF
few	TRBV15	NA	TRBJ2-2	TGTGCCACCAGCAGTGACGGCAACACCGGGGAGCTGTTTTTT	CATSSDGNTGELFF
few	TRBV30	TRBD2	TRBJ2-2	TGTGCCTGGAGTGTTAACGGGGGGGCCGGGGAGCTGTTTTTT	CAWSVNGGAGELFF